The present T cell receptor (beta chain) was sequenced within a study of blood T cell repertoires in COVID-19. At the level of the study: COVID-19 samples collected from the United States, Italy and Spain covered acute and convalescent phases. T cells, B-cell-depleted T cells, or PBMCs supplied cDNA or gDNA.

Germline V gene sequence: CDR1 LNHNV, CDR2 YYDKDF (reference sequence). With 6 bases clipped from V and 6 bases from J, the junction kept 6 bases outside the gene matches. This CDR3 comprises 14 residues. Authors' methods: Using reference gene primer amplification, nucleated cell counts were estimated. Only in-frame clones appear in the TCRdb table, and some are missing; sequencing was by immunoSEQ multiplex PCR. Clonal size and the V and J genes are those of that table, whereas D and trimming came from the DNA. This sample has 150,000 to 200,000 clones; roughly 89% occur once, and the top ten carry around 7%.

J is TRBJ1-4 and V is TRBV15; 8 bases map to TRBD1. The source of this sequence is a man in his forties with acute or convalescent COVID-19. The sample comprised peripheral blood. CDR3 in DNA: TGTGCCACCAGACGGACAGGGATGGATGAAAAACTGTTTTTT. Protein sequence: CATRRTGMDEKLFF.